These 25 T cell receptor beta chains were sequenced from one sample in a study of blood T cell repertoires in COVID-19. Using immunoSEQ multiplex PCR, the repertoire was profiled, and TCRdb retains in-frame clones only, with some absent. The sample records some 35,000 clones, 88% being singletons. What was sequenced was peripheral blood. These receptors came from a man aged 55 to 69 with active COVID-19.

The V call is TRBV9, the J call TRBJ1-5; D perhaps matches TRBD1 (5 bases). Trimming removed 5 bases from V and 6 bases from J, with 12 bases in between. Germline V gene sequence: CDR1 SGDLS, CDR2 YYNGEE. This CDR3 is built from 13 residues. CDR3 sequence: CASSEGVPQPQHF. DNA of the CDR3: TGTGCCAGCAGTGAAGGGGTCCCTCAGCCCCAGCATTTT.

The CDR3 spells CASSATGPGELFF. For the CDR3, the DNA is TGCGCCAGCAGTGCGACAGGCCCCGGGGAGCTGTTTTTT. The rearrangement uses TRBV10-1 and TRBJ2-2, with D maybe TRBD1 (6 bases). This CDR3 is built from 13 residues. V was clipped by 4 bases and J by 6 bases, with 9 bases between them. Germline V gives CDR1 WNHNN, CDR2 SYGVQD (reference sequence).

The J gene is TRBJ2-3, the V gene TRBV28; 14 bases are a match to TRBD2. The CDR3 contains 18 residues. Losses at the gene ends were 7 bases for V and 1 base for J; bases not matched to a gene: 10. Germline loops: CDR1 MDHEN, CDR2 SYDVKM. This CDR3 is CASNKGGLAGVGTDTQYF. In DNA, the CDR3 is TGTGCCAGCAATAAGGGGGGACTAGCGGGAGTTGGCACAGATACGCAGTATTTT. Full variable domain (missing parts from reference TRBV28 and TRBJ2-3): DVKVTQSSRYLVKRTGEKVFLECVQDMDHENMFWYRQDPGLGLRLIYFSYDVKMKEKGDIPEGYSVSREKKERFSLILESASTNQTSMYLCASNKGGLAGVGTDTQYFGPGTRLTVL.

A word on this clone: The junction shows a germline mismatch at one end, possibly a read error. The chain has TRBV28 and TRBJ2-5; 12 bases fit TRBD2. Germline V gene sequence: CDR1 MDHEN, CDR2 SYDVKM. CDR3 length equals 14 residues. CDR3 sequence (DNA): TGTGCCAGCCAAGTGGGACTAGCGGGTCAATCGGAGCACTTC. Its protein is CASQVGLAGQSEHF. The full variable domain, rest sourced from reference TRBV28 and TRBJ2-5, is DVKVTQSSRYLVKRTGEKVFLECVQDMDHENMFWYRQDPGLGLRLIYFSYDVKMKEKGDIPEGYSVSREKKERFSLILESASTNQTSMYLCASQVGLAGQSEHFGPGTRLLVL.

This chain links TRBV28 with TRBJ1-2; 8 nucleotides line up with TRBD1. Germline V gene lookup returns CDR1 MDHEN and CDR2 SYDVKM. CDR3 length: 15 amino acids. V lost 6 bases, J lost 1 base, and 7 bases stayed unmatched. CDR3 sequence reads: CASSRTGTFNYGYTF. The CDR3 coding sequence is TGTGCCAGCAGCCGGACAGGGACATTTAACTATGGCTACACCTTC.

The count of this clone is one. The rearrangement links TRBV5-8 to TRBJ2-3; D perhaps matches TRBD1 (6 bases). Deletions cut 4 bases from V and 1 base from J, with 10 bases between. The germline CDR1 and CDR2 sequences are SGHTS and YDEGEE. The CDR3 has 14 amino acids. The CDR3 DNA is TGTGCCAGCAGCCAGGGGCCGGGCACAGATACGCAGTATTTT. Translating gives CASSQGPGTDTQYF.

The genes are TRBV7-2 and TRBJ2-5; TRBD1 might be the D (6 bases). In germline, CDR1 is SGHTA, CDR2 FQGNSA. The CDR3 has 14 residues. V was trimmed by 1 base and J by 4 bases, leaving 10 bases between them. The CDR3 loop reads CASSLGTGPETQYF. As DNA, the CDR3 is TGTGCCAGCAGCTTAGGAACAGGGCCAGAGACCCAGTACTTC.

The rearrangement links TRBV15 to TRBJ2-5; no firm D call. The CDR3 has 12 residues. Trimming shortened V by 3 bases and J by 2 bases, and 4 bases separated the two germline ends. The germline gives CDR1 LNHNV, CDR2 YYDKDF (reference sequence). The CDR3 reads CATSSLQETQYF. The CDR3 DNA sequence: TGTGCCACCAGCAGCTTACAAGAGACCCAGTACTTC.

This clone was counted a few times. The V and J genes are TRBV18 and TRBJ2-7, with a possible D match to TRBD2 (6 bases). Trimming took off 3 bases at V and 5 bases at J, with 14 bases between the two ends. CDR1 and CDR2 (germline): KGHSH, LQKENI. The CDR3 covers 14 residues. CDR3 DNA sequence: TGTGCCAGCTCACCGGGACTCGAGGGGAACGAGCAGTACTTC. Its protein product is CASSPGLEGNEQYF.

This clone appeared a few times. V and J are TRBV27 and TRBJ2-7, with D hard to call. The CDR3 runs 16 residues. CDR1 and CDR2 from the germline V gene are MNHEY and SMNVEV (reference sequence). Trimming stripped 2 bases from V and 0 bases from J, with 14 bases between. The CDR3 DNA reads TGTGCCAGCAGTTTAATAGCCTTCCGAAGCTCCTACGAGCAGTACTTC. Its protein product is CASSLIAFRSSYEQYF.

V usage is TRBV5-1 and J usage is TRBJ2-7, with D maybe TRBD2 (6 bases). The CDR3 consists of 17 residues. V was clipped by 1 base and J by 3 bases, with 20 bases between them. Germline loops: CDR1 SGHRS, CDR2 YFSETQ. As DNA, the CDR3 is TGCGCCAGCAGCTTGACGCCGGGACTCCAGAACCTCTACGAGCAGTACTTC. It is translated as CASSLTPGLQNLYEQYF.

The chain links TRBV6-5 to TRBJ1-3, with a possible D match to TRBD1 (5 bases). This CDR3 has 15 amino acids. Trimming took off 7 bases at V and 3 bases at J, with 16 bases between the two ends. Germline CDR1 MNHEY, CDR2 SVGAGI. The CDR3 protein is CASTRDGAGGNTIYF. The CDR3 region has the DNA TGTGCCAGCACCCGCGATGGGGCTGGTGGAAACACCATATATTTT.

The chain combines TRBV18 with TRBJ2-7, with 10 nucleotides matching TRBD2. CDR1 and CDR2 (germline): KGHSH, LQKENI. The J segment lost 2 bases and the V segment lost 2 bases, leaving 3 bases of the junction unmatched. The CDR3 runs 15 residues. CDR3 loop: CASSPGLAVTYEQYF. In DNA, the CDR3 is TGTGCCAGCTCACCAGGACTAGCGGTGACCTACGAGCAGTACTTC.

Turning to this clone: A read error may account for a junction end that differs from germline. The rearrangement uses TRBV7-7 and TRBJ2-3; 7 nucleotides agree with TRBD2. The CDR3 totals 15 residues. Germline loops: CDR1 SSHAT, CDR2 FNYEAQ (reference sequence). CDR3 sequence reads: CASSPSGASTDTQYF. As DNA, the CDR3 is TGTGCTAGCAGCCCCAGCGGGGCTAGCACAGATACGCAGTATTTT.

The chain couples TRBV28 to TRBJ1-5; no clear D gene. Germline values: CDR1 MDHEN, CDR2 SYDVKM. This CDR3 is 14 amino acids long. V was cut by 7 bases and J by 2 bases, with 12 bases left in between. The CDR3 loop reads CASNLGGGNQPQHF. In DNA, the CDR3 is TGTGCCAGCAACCTCGGAGGTGGCAATCAGCCCCAGCATTTT.

The chain recombines TRBV4-1 with TRBJ2-7; 12 positions match TRBD2. J was trimmed by 6 bases and V by 4 bases; bases with no gene match: 7. Germline V gene lookup returns CDR1 MGHRA and CDR2 YSYEKL. The CDR3 length is 15 residues. CDR3 nucleotide sequence: TGCGCCAGCAGCCCCACTAGCGGGAGGACTGCCGAGCAGTACTTC. Amino acid sequence: CASSPTSGRTAEQYF.

The V and J genes are TRBV5-8 and TRBJ1-5; TRBD1 aligns across 7 bases. The germline V gene encodes CDR1 SGHTS and CDR2 YDEGEE. The CDR3 consists of 16 residues. With 4 bases clipped from V and 7 bases from J, the junction kept 14 bases outside the gene matches. This CDR3 is CASSVWGTASGQPQHF. The CDR3 nucleotides read TGTGCCAGCAGCGTGTGGGGGACAGCATCGGGACAGCCCCAGCATTTT.

The V gene is TRBV18, the J gene TRBJ2-5; TRBD1 matches 9 bases. The CDR3 loop spans 18 amino acids. V gave up 3 bases and J gave up 5 bases; unmatched junction bases: 16. Germline V gene lookup returns CDR1 KGHSH and CDR2 LQKENI. This CDR3 reads CASSPIEGWTGARETQYF. The DNA of the CDR3 is TGTGCCAGCTCACCCATTGAGGGATGGACAGGGGCTCGGGAGACCCAGTACTTC.

The V call is TRBV9, the J call TRBJ2-7; 9 bases map to TRBD2. Germline V gene data show CDR1 as SGDLS and CDR2 as YYNGEE. Germline trimming cut 0 bases from V and 3 bases from J; bases unmatched to any gene: 7. The CDR3 runs to 16 residues. CDR3 protein: CASSVGAGGRGYEQYF. Written as DNA, the CDR3 is TGTGCCAGCAGCGTAGGGGCAGGCGGGAGGGGCTACGAGCAGTACTTC.

This sequence joins TRBV18 and TRBJ1-1; D is possibly TRBD1 (6 bases). Germline lookup yields CDR1 KGHSH and CDR2 LQKENI. Trimming took 4 bases from V and 0 from J, leaving 9 bases between them. CDR3 size: 14 residues. The CDR3 spells CASSLQGLNTEAFF. In DNA, the CDR3 is TGTGCCAGCTCACTACAGGGTCTGAACACTGAAGCTTTCTTT.

This sequence joins TRBV10-2 and TRBJ1-1; D uncertain. The CDR3 loop spans 12 amino acids. Germline V gene sequence: CDR1 WSHSY, CDR2 SAAADI. V lost 3 bases and J 6 bases, leaving 8 bases between the germline ends. The CDR3 is CASSDLAPEAFF. DNA for the CDR3: TGCGCCAGCAGTGACTTGGCTCCTGAAGCTTTCTTT.

This chain connects TRBV19 to TRBJ2-7, with TRBD2 identical over 8 bases. From germline, CDR1 is LNHDA and CDR2 SQIVND (reference sequence). The ends lost 6 bases at V and 1 base at J; junction bases unmatched: 5. CDR3 length equals 14 residues. CDR3 region: CASRQRELSYEQYF. CDR3 sequence (DNA): TGTGCCAGTAGACAGCGGGAGCTTTCCTACGAGCAGTACTTC.

The gene calls are TRBV13 and TRBJ2-5; TRBD2 matches 8 bases. Germline CDR1 is PRHDT and CDR2 is FYEKMQ (reference sequence). The junction had 7 bases not matched to a gene; V was cut back by 2 bases and J by 5 bases. This CDR3 is 15 amino acids long. This CDR3 reads CASSLSGRALETQYF. The CDR3 DNA reads TGTGCCAGCAGCTTATCCGGGAGGGCCTTGGAGACCCAGTACTTC.

The V and J genes are TRBV24-1 and TRBJ2-7; the match to TRBD1 covers 8 bases. V lost 4 bases to trimming and J lost 3 bases; unmatched junction nucleotides: 1. This CDR3 is 13 amino acids long. CDR1 KGHDR and CDR2 SFDVKD come from the germline V gene. The CDR3 loop is CATSETGGYEQYF. CDR3 DNA: TGTGCCACCAGTGAAACAGGGGGCTACGAGCAGTACTTC.

The chain links TRBV6-5 to TRBJ1-1; D gene ambiguous. Germline assignment: CDR1 MNHEY and CDR2 SVGAGI. There are 16 residues in the CDR3. The V and J ends lost 2 bases and 2 bases respectively, with 15 bases between them. CDR3 residues: CASSYSREARNTEAFF. The CDR3 DNA reads as TGTGCCAGCAGTTACAGTCGGGAAGCCCGTAACACTGAAGCTTTCTTT.